This passage covers 2 T cell receptor beta chains from one sample sequenced in a study of blood T cell repertoires in COVID-19. Assay used: immunoSEQ multiplex PCR; TCRdb lists only in-frame clones, some missing. The data contain roughly 110,000 clones, approximately 81% of them singletons. The sequenced sample was peripheral blood. The receptors stem from a human donor in a cohort sampled during active COVID-19.

This rearrangement joins TRBV29-1 to TRBJ2-2; D uncertain. Per germline, CDR1 SQVTM and CDR2 ANQGSEA. V lost 1 base and J lost 7, with 13 bases in between. The CDR3 is 14 amino acids. CDR3 sequence: CSVEVGATGGELFF. The CDR3 region has the DNA TGCAGCGTTGAAGTTGGCGCTACGGGCGGGGAGCTGTTTTTT.

The chain couples TRBV7-3 to TRBJ1-1, with 8 bases lining up with TRBD1. V lost 0 bases, J lost 7 bases, and 4 bases stayed unmatched. This CDR3 has 14 amino acids. Germline loops: CDR1 SGHTA, CDR2 FQGTGA. For the CDR3, the DNA is TGTGCCAGCAGCTTAACGGGGGACAGGAATGAAGCTTTCTTT. Amino acids: CASSLTGDRNEAFF.